A single sample is the source of the 16 T cell receptor beta chains below, sequenced in a study of cytomegalovirus exposure and HLA in healthy donors. PCR employed 60 Vbeta and 13 Jbeta primers. TCRdb keeps only in-frame clones here, not all; method: immunoSEQ multiplex PCR. Here the sample spans about 160,000 clones, roughly 72% being singletons. The sequencing sample was made of PBMCs. These receptors came from a man aged 35 to 55 in good health and CMV-seropositive.

The chain joins TRBV5-1 to TRBJ2-3, with 8 bases identical to TRBD2. J lost 13 bases, V lost 4 bases, and 17 bases had no gene match. From germline, CDR1 is SGHRS and CDR2 YFSETQ. This CDR3 contains 15 residues. The CDR3: CASSPGGAGSDPEYF. CDR3 DNA: TGCGCCAGCAGCCCCGGGGGGGCGGGTAGCGACCCCGAGTATTTT.

V is TRBV7-9 and J is TRBJ2-7, with D tentatively TRBD1 (6 bases). This CDR3 has 15 amino acids. The germline CDR1 and CDR2 sequences are SEHNR and FQNEAQ (reference sequence). V dropped 4 bases and J dropped 1 base, with 14 bases sitting between them. The CDR3 reads CASSSGQGKSYEQYF. The CDR3 DNA reads as TGTGCCAGCAGCTCGGGGCAGGGGAAATCCTACGAGCAGTACTTC.

The chain carries TRBV9 and TRBJ2-2, with 9 bases matching TRBD2. This CDR3 region has 18 residues. Germline trimming cut 0 bases from V and 6 bases from J; bases unmatched to any gene: 12. The germline V gene encodes CDR1 SGDLS and CDR2 YYNGEE. The CDR3 spells CASSVERGALGTAGELFF. CDR3 DNA: TGTGCCAGCAGCGTAGAGCGGGGGGCTTTGGGGACCGCCGGGGAGCTGTTTTTT.

This clone has more than one count but fewer than ten. The V call is TRBV2, the J call TRBJ1-2; D possibly corresponds to TRBD1 (6 bases). V lost 6 bases and J 4 bases, leaving 12 bases between the germline ends. This CDR3 contains 13 residues. The germline gives CDR1 SNHLY, CDR2 FYNNEI. The DNA of the CDR3 is TGTGCCAGCAGATATGACAGGACCTATGGCTACACCTTC. This translates into CASRYDRTYGYTF. Drawing the rest from reference TRBV2 and TRBJ1-2, the complete variable domain is EPEVTQTPSHQVTQMGQEVILRCVPISNHLYFYWYRQILGQKVEFLVSFYNNEISEKSEIFDDQFSVERPDGSNFTLKIRSTKLEDSAMYFCASRYDRTYGYTFGSGTRLTVV.

This clone has only a few counts. This rearrangement joins TRBV5-1 to TRBJ2-7; 12 bases line up with TRBD1. This CDR3 region has 13 residues. Germline CDR1 is SGHRS and CDR2 is YFSETQ. V shed 8 bases, J shed 6 bases, and the junction held 6 bases outside the gene matches. The CDR3 here is CASTGTGGTEQYF. CDR3 DNA: TGCGCCAGTACCGGGACAGGGGGCACCGAGCAGTACTTC.

The rearrangement uses TRBV5-1 and TRBJ1-1; maybe TRBD1 (6 bases). The CDR3 loop spans 13 amino acids. Germline lookup yields CDR1 SGHRS and CDR2 YFSETQ. V gave up 0 bases and J gave up 10 bases, with 13 bases separating them. The CDR3 nucleotides read TGCGCCAGCAGCTTGGGTGGGGGCGAGTCAGCTTTCTTT. It is translated as CASSLGGGESAFF.

The chain has TRBV10-3 and TRBJ2-1; weak D call: TRBD1 (5 bases). Germline V gene data show CDR1 as ENHRY and CDR2 as SYGVKD. The CDR3 loop spans 17 amino acids. Trimming left V 2 bases short and J 4 bases short, with 18 bases between. The CDR3 nucleotides read TGTGCCATCAGTGAGGCGGACCCGACAGCACCATACAATGAGCAGTTCTTC. Encoded protein: CAISEADPTAPYNEQFF.

This chain uses TRBV7-3 with TRBJ1-5; TRBD1 matches at 8 bases. Germline V gene lookup returns CDR1 SGHTA and CDR2 FQGTGA. The CDR3 runs to 13 residues. Trimming cost V 6 bases and J 5 bases; bases outside gene matches: 3. The CDR3: CASSPTGDQPQHF. The CDR3 DNA is TGTGCCAGCAGTCCGACAGGGGATCAGCCCCAGCATTTT.

V gene TRBV18 combines with J gene TRBJ1-1; 8 positions match TRBD1. Losses at the gene ends were 1 base for V and 7 bases for J; bases not matched to a gene: 2. The CDR3 covers 13 residues. The V gene's germline CDR1 is KGHSH and CDR2 LQKENI. CDR3 amino acids: CASSPLTGVEAFF. For the CDR3, the DNA is TGTGCCAGCTCACCACTGACAGGGGTTGAAGCTTTCTTT.

The chain joins TRBV7-9 to TRBJ1-4, with D perhaps TRBD1 (6 bases). V lost 3 bases to trimming and J lost 6 bases, with 20 bases between them. Looked up from germline, CDR1 is SEHNR and CDR2 is FQNEAQ (reference sequence). CDR3 length equals 17 residues. The CDR3, as DNA: TGTGCCAGCAGCTTCCCAGCCAACAGGGATTCCCATGAAAAACTGTTTTTT. It encodes CASSFPANRDSHEKLFF.

The rearrangement joins TRBV6-5 to TRBJ1-5; D is ambiguous. Trimming left V 8 bases short and J 0 bases short, with 14 bases between. Germline V gives CDR1 MNHEY, CDR2 SVGAGI. This CDR3 is 15 amino acids long. The CDR3 loop reads CASGGQPYSNQPQHF. In nucleotides, the CDR3 is TGTGCCAGCGGCGGGCAACCGTATAGCAATCAGCCCCAGCATTTT.

The chain combines TRBV5-1 with TRBJ2-3, with a weak D call TRBD1 (5 bases). The germline V gene encodes CDR1 SGHRS and CDR2 YFSETQ. The V end was cut by 2 bases, the J end by 1 base, with 5 bases between. This CDR3 is built from 13 residues. CDR3: CASSLGGTDTQYF. The CDR3 DNA sequence: TGCGCCAGCAGCTTAGGGGGCACAGATACGCAGTATTTT.

The rearrangement joins TRBV2 to TRBJ1-1, with TRBD1 matching over 12 bases. The CDR3 is 14 amino acids. Germline V gene sequence: CDR1 SNHLY, CDR2 FYNNEI. V shed 6 bases and J 6 bases; nucleotides not matched to a gene: 5. CDR3 nucleotide sequence: TGTGCCAGCAGCACCGGGACAGGGGGCTCTGAAGCTTTCTTT. Translated, it gives CASSTGTGGSEAFF.

Notes on this clone: This specimen includes other DNA sequences encoding the same CDR3. The chain has TRBV7-2 and TRBJ2-5; 7 bases are shared with TRBD1. The CDR3 contains 15 residues. CDR1 SGHTA and CDR2 FQGNSA come from the germline V gene. V lost 1 base and J lost 1; bases outside the gene matches: 3. CDR3: CASSLGQGVQETQYF. The CDR3 coding sequence is TGTGCCAGCAGCTTAGGGCAGGGGGTCCAAGAGACCCAGTACTTC.

This rearrangement joins TRBV11-2 to TRBJ1-1; 8 nucleotides line up with TRBD1. The CDR3 covers 12 residues. The V gene end was trimmed by 5 bases and the J gene end by 11 bases; junction bases not matched to a gene: 7. From germline, CDR1 is SGHAT and CDR2 FQNNGV. Here the CDR3 reads CASSKLRDRAFF. The CDR3 coding sequence is TGTGCCAGCAGCAAACTGAGGGACAGGGCTTTCTTT.

J is TRBJ1-5 and V is TRBV10-3; 9 nucleotides line up with TRBD1. With V trimmed by 6 bases and J by 5 bases, 5 bases remained unmatched. This CDR3 is built from 14 residues. CDR1 is ENHRY, CDR2 SYGVKD, per germline. Here the CDR3 DNA reads TGTGCCATCAGCCTACAGGGGGCGGATCAGCCCCAGCATTTT. Translation: CAISLQGADQPQHF.